The 20 T cell receptor beta chains presented below share a single source sample, sequenced in a study of cytomegalovirus exposure and HLA in healthy donors. Use of 60 Vbeta and 13 Jbeta primers characterized the PCR. Sequencing used immunoSEQ multiplex PCR; TCRdb keeps in-frame clones, though not all of them. The profile shows roughly 100,000 clones, around 75% of them singletons. The sample was PBMCs. The receptors shown here come from a man aged 18-30 years in good health and CMV-seropositive.

The chain links TRBV7-3 to TRBJ2-3, with D maybe TRBD2 (6 bases). CDR3 length equals 13 residues. V was trimmed by 6 bases and J by 1 base, leaving 8 bases between them. CDR1 and CDR2 from the germline V gene are SGHTA and FQGTGA. CDR3 DNA: TGTGCCAGCAGACCGGGGGGCACAGATACGCAGTATTTT. Residues: CASRPGGTDTQYF.

The rearrangement joins TRBV6-6 to TRBJ2-1; TRBD1 aligns across 9 bases. The CDR3 has 15 amino acids. Per germline, CDR1 MNHNY and CDR2 SVGAGI (reference sequence). Losses at the gene ends were 5 bases for V and 8 bases for J; bases not matched to a gene: 10. The CDR3 is CASSGRDRVYDEQFF. The CDR3 region has the DNA TGTGCCAGCAGTGGCCGGGACAGGGTTTATGATGAGCAGTTCTTC.

This chain uses TRBV2 with TRBJ2-5; a possible D gene is TRBD1 (6 bases). V gave up 6 bases and J gave up 11 bases, with 22 bases separating them. CDR1 and CDR2 from the germline V gene are SNHLY and FYNNEI. The CDR3 covers 14 residues. The DNA for the CDR3 is TGTGCCAGCAGGTGGACAGAAAGGCATGGGGAGCAGTACTTC. This sequence encodes CASRWTERHGEQYF.

The rearrangement uses TRBV27 and TRBJ1-5, with 8 bases lining up with TRBD1. The V gene end was trimmed by 6 bases and the J gene end by 6 bases; junction bases not matched to a gene: 7. The CDR3 covers 14 residues. The germline V gene encodes CDR1 MNHEY and CDR2 SMNVEV (reference sequence). CDR3 sequence: CASSQTGVGQPQHF. The CDR3 nucleotides are TGTGCCAGCAGCCAGACAGGGGTAGGTCAGCCCCAGCATTTT.

The J gene is TRBJ2-7, the V gene TRBV7-6, with 8 positions matching TRBD1. Germline V gene sequence: CDR1 SGHVS, CDR2 FNYEAQ. The CDR3 covers 14 residues. V dropped 2 bases and J dropped 5; count of bases not matched to a gene: 5. CDR3 loop: CASSLRQTGDEQYF. CDR3 nucleotides: TGTGCCAGCAGCTTACGCCAGACAGGGGACGAGCAGTACTTC. Drawing the rest from reference TRBV7-6 and TRBJ2-7, the complete variable domain is GAGVSQSPRYKVTKRGQDVALRCDPISGHVSLYWYRQALGQGPEFLTYFNYEAQQDKSGLPNDRFSAERPEGSISTLTIQRTEQRDSAMYRCASSLRQTGDEQYFGPGTRLTVT.

The rearrangement joins TRBV6-5 to TRBJ2-3; D ambiguous. V lost 5 bases and J lost 5, with 8 bases in between. The CDR3 consists of 12 residues. The germline V gene has CDR1 MNHEY and CDR2 SVGAGI. CDR3 loop: CASSPLGDTQYF. CDR3 sequence (DNA): TGTGCCAGCAGTCCCCTAGGAGATACGCAGTATTTT.

This chain connects TRBV29-1 to TRBJ1-6; TRBD1 matches 8 bases. Unmatched junction bases numbered 8, after V lost 4 bases and J lost 6 bases. This CDR3 is built from 15 residues. Germline CDR1 SQVTM, CDR2 ANQGSEA. In DNA, the CDR3 is TGCAGCGTTGCGCAGGGGGCCGACGGTAATTCACCCCTCCACTTT. Translated: CSVAQGADGNSPLHF.

This clone turned up a few times. The V gene is TRBV6-6, the J gene TRBJ1-5; weak D call: TRBD1 (6 bases). Germline V lookup: CDR1 MNHNY, CDR2 SVGAGI (reference sequence). The V and J ends lost 9 bases and 2 bases respectively, with 11 bases between them. The CDR3 has 13 amino acids. In DNA, the CDR3 is TGTGCCAGTCAGGGGTCCCGCAATCAGCCCCAGCATTTT. Amino acids: CASQGSRNQPQHF.

Only one count was recorded for this clone. V is TRBV7-8 and J is TRBJ2-7, with TRBD2 matching 7 bases. This CDR3 has 18 amino acids. Unmatched junction bases numbered 14, after V lost 1 base and J lost 2 bases. Germline assignment: CDR1 SGHVS and CDR2 FQNEAQ. The CDR3 here is CASSLEPSSGLFPYEQYF. The CDR3 DNA reads TGTGCCAGCAGCTTAGAGCCGTCTAGCGGACTCTTTCCCTACGAGCAGTACTTC.

Points on this clone: Compared with germline, one end of the junction differs, possibly owing to a read error. V usage is TRBV5-6 and J usage is TRBJ2-2, with TRBD2 matching 13 bases. CDR3 length equals 17 residues. CDR1 and CDR2 (germline): SGHDT, YYEEEE. CDR3 in amino acids: CASRRTSGGSNTGELFF. CDR3 DNA sequence: TGTGCCAGCAGAAGGACTAGCGGGGGATCGAATACCGGGGAGCTGTTTTTT.

V gene TRBV5-8 combines with J gene TRBJ1-2, with 7 bases that match TRBD1. After removal of 3 bases from V and 7 bases from J, the junction contained 12 bases not matched to a gene. The CDR3 extends over 15 amino acids. CDR1 and CDR2 (germline): SGHTS, YDEGEE. The CDR3 DNA is TGTGCCAGCAGCTCCTGGCTCCCAGGGGGAGCTGGCTACACCTTC. It encodes CASSSWLPGGAGYTF.

The chain uses TRBV7-3 and TRBJ1-1, with a tentative D call TRBD1 (5 bases). Germline loops: CDR1 SGHTA, CDR2 FQGTGA. The CDR3 loop spans 14 amino acids. Trimming took off 2 bases at V and 0 bases at J, with 7 bases between the two ends. This CDR3 is CASSLGAVNTEAFF. CDR3 nucleotides: TGTGCCAGCAGCTTAGGGGCAGTGAACACTGAAGCTTTCTTT.

The V gene is TRBV2, the J gene TRBJ2-2, with D perhaps TRBD1 (6 bases). Looked up from germline, CDR1 is SNHLY and CDR2 is FYNNEI. Trimming removed 2 bases at V and 7 bases at J, with 8 bases between. The CDR3 consists of 13 residues. CDR3 in DNA: TGTGCCAGCAGTGAACCAGGGGACGGGGAGCTGTTTTTT. This gives the protein CASSEPGDGELFF.

The rearrangement joins TRBV19 to TRBJ2-7, with 9 positions matching TRBD2. The CDR3 runs 14 residues. Germline V gives CDR1 LNHDA, CDR2 SQIVND (reference sequence). V dropped 5 bases and J dropped 7; count of bases not matched to a gene: 9. The DNA for the CDR3 is TGTGCCAGTAGTGGCTCTAGCGGGGTTCTGGAGCAGTACTTC. The encoded protein is CASSGSSGVLEQYF.

The chain joins TRBV5-4 to TRBJ2-1, with a possible D match to TRBD1 (6 bases). V dropped 1 base and J dropped 5 bases, with 13 bases sitting between them. Germline V lookup: CDR1 SGHNT, CDR2 YYREEE (reference sequence). This CDR3 comprises 15 residues. The CDR3 nucleotides read TGTGCCAGCAGCTTGTCGTGGACAGTGAACAATGAGCAGTTCTTC. This translates into CASSLSWTVNNEQFF.

This sequence joins TRBV4-1 and TRBJ1-1, with D perhaps TRBD1 (6 bases). The V gene lost 0 bases and the J gene lost 3 bases, with 20 bases spanning the gap. This CDR3 is built from 18 residues. Germline V CDR1 and CDR2: MGHRA, YSYEKL. DNA for the CDR3: TGCGCCAGCAGCCAAGAGGTCGGGAACAGGGACTATTACACTGAAGCTTTCTTT. This translates into CASSQEVGNRDYYTEAFF.

This rearrangement joins TRBV7-9 to TRBJ2-2; 8 bases fit TRBD2. The CDR3 has 13 residues. The germline gives CDR1 SEHNR, CDR2 FQNEAQ (reference sequence). J gave up 7 bases and V 6 bases, and 4 bases lay outside the gene matches. As DNA, the CDR3 is TGTGCCAGCAGTCTAGGGACTAGCGGGGAGCTGTTTTTT. Its translation is CASSLGTSGELFF.

This clone came up a few times. J is TRBJ1-1 and V is TRBV29-1; the match to TRBD1 covers 10 bases. The CDR3 has 12 amino acids. CDR1 and CDR2 (germline): SQVTM, ANQGSEA. Losses at the gene ends were 2 bases for V and 11 bases for J; bases not matched to a gene: 5. The CDR3 spells CSVEIDRGQAFF. DNA for the CDR3: TGCAGCGTTGAAATAGACAGGGGGCAGGCTTTCTTT.

This chain connects TRBV29-1 to TRBJ2-2; D might be TRBD2 (7 bases). Germline V lookup: CDR1 SQVTM, CDR2 ANQGSEA. Trimming shortened V by 7 bases and J by 5 bases, and 17 bases separated the two germline ends. The CDR3 length is 14 residues. CDR3 sequence: CSAVGGGSTGELFF. The DNA of the CDR3 is TGCAGCGCCGTGGGAGGGGGGAGTACCGGGGAGCTGTTTTTT.

This chain joins TRBV18 and TRBJ2-7; 9 nucleotides match TRBD1. This CDR3 is built from 13 residues. Trimming took 4 bases from V and 6 from J; bases not matched to a gene: 4. CDR1 and CDR2 (germline): KGHSH, LQKENI. CDR3 bases: TGTGCCAGCTCACTAACAGGGGGCGGCGAGCAGTACTTC. It yields the protein CASSLTGGGEQYF. Filled out from reference TRBV18 and TRBJ2-7, the complete variable domain reads NAGVMQNPRHLVRRRGQEARLRCSPMKGHSHVYWYRQLPEEGLKFMVYLQKENIIDESGMPKERFSAEFPKEGPSILRIQQVVRGDSAAYFCASSLTGGGEQYFGPGTRLTVT.